A single sample is the source of the 17 T cell receptor beta chains below, sequenced in a study of control samples from healthy donors and cancer patients. TCRdb's table, derived via immunoSEQ multiplex PCR, lists solely in-frame clones and lacks some. The data hold about 19,000 clones, with around 80% observed a single time. Sequencing was performed on PBMCs. These receptors all stem from a man older than 75 with head and neck cancer.

This rearrangement joins TRBV6-6 to TRBJ2-3; 9 bases fit TRBD2. In germline, CDR1 is MNHNY, CDR2 SVGAGI (reference sequence). The CDR3 contains 15 residues. J was trimmed by 5 bases and V by 2 bases; bases with no gene match: 5. The CDR3 DNA reads as TGTGCCAGCAGTTACCGGCAGACTAGCGGAGATACGCAGTATTTT. It yields the protein CASSYRQTSGDTQYF.

This sequence joins TRBV6-5 and TRBJ2-2; 8 bases fit TRBD1. The CDR3 is 15 amino acids. V was clipped by 6 bases and J by 7 bases; unmatched bases: 10. Germline lookup yields CDR1 MNHEY and CDR2 SVGAGI. The CDR3 loop reads CASSTTGARVGELFF. The CDR3 DNA reads as TGTGCCAGCAGCACGACAGGGGCCCGGGTCGGGGAGCTGTTTTTT.

This chain joins TRBV7-9 and TRBJ1-1; D is possibly TRBD1 (6 bases). With 3 bases removed from V and 0 bases from J, the gap between germline ends came to 11 bases. The CDR3 loop spans 15 amino acids. Germline values: CDR1 SEHNR, CDR2 FQNEAQ (reference sequence). CDR3 nucleotides: TGTGCCAGCAGCTTGGTTCAGGGGATGAACACTGAAGCTTTCTTT. It encodes CASSLVQGMNTEAFF.

This clone was seen more than once but under ten times. The chain is built from TRBV30 and TRBJ2-7; 7 bases are a match to TRBD1. Looked up from germline, CDR1 is GTSNPN and CDR2 is SVGIG (reference sequence). Trimming took 2 bases from V and 4 from J; bases not matched to a gene: 5. This CDR3 spans 13 amino acids. The chain's CDR3 is CAWSPDRLYEQYF. CDR3 nucleotide sequence: TGTGCCTGGAGTCCGGACAGGTTATACGAGCAGTACTTC.

This clone appeared a single time. The J gene is TRBJ2-3, the V gene TRBV7-2; 8 bases agree with TRBD2. Germline CDR1 is SGHTA and CDR2 is FQGNSA. V shed 3 bases and J 2 bases; nucleotides not matched to a gene: 4. The CDR3 spans 15 residues. This CDR3 is CASSLTSVITDTQYF. CDR3 DNA: TGTGCCAGCAGCTTGACTAGCGTGATCACAGATACGCAGTATTTT.

This clone was counted once. The V and J genes are TRBV29-1 and TRBJ2-1; D is ambiguous. Germline values: CDR1 SQVTM, CDR2 ANQGSEA. Trimming took off 3 bases at V and 7 bases at J, with 10 bases between the two ends. This CDR3 has 12 residues. Here the CDR3 DNA reads TGCAGCGTTGAGATTGTGCGAAATGAGCAGTTCTTC. This translates into CSVEIVRNEQFF.

Regarding this clone: At the DNA level, this CDR3 is encoded by other sequences in the same sample as well. The chain combines TRBV5-8 with TRBJ1-1; D gene uncertain. Trimming took 6 bases from V and 3 from J, leaving 18 bases between them. Germline V gene sequence: CDR1 SGHTS, CDR2 YDEGEE. The CDR3 spans 15 residues. The CDR3 DNA sequence: TGTGCCAGCACCTTAAGAGGTTGGGGAGACACTGAAGCTTTCTTT. Translating gives CASTLRGWGDTEAFF.

CDR3 nucleotide sequence: TGTGCCAGCAGCGGATCGGGCGGGGGGGCCTACAATGAGCAGTTCTTC. Protein: CASSGSGGGAYNEQFF. The chain recombines TRBV9 with TRBJ2-1, with 9 nucleotides matching TRBD2. CDR3 size: 16 residues. Germline V CDR1 and CDR2: SGDLS, YYNGEE. The junction had 6 bases not matched to a gene; V was cut back by 3 bases and J by 2 bases.

The chain employs TRBV7-2 and TRBJ2-5; the match to TRBD2 covers 14 bases. Trimming at V came to 5 bases and at J to 4 bases, leaving 6 bases not matched to a gene. The CDR3 runs 16 residues. Germline CDR1 reads SGHTA; CDR2 reads FQGNSA. The CDR3 bases are TGTGCCAGCAGCCCGGGACTAGCGGGAGTTGGAGAGACCCAGTACTTC. It codes for CASSPGLAGVGETQYF.

The chain joins TRBV20-1 to TRBJ1-2; D uncertain. Trimming stripped 3 bases from V and 6 bases from J, with 14 bases between. Germline loops: CDR1 DFQATT, CDR2 SNEGSKA (reference sequence). The CDR3 sequence is 13 residues long. DNA of the CDR3: TGCAGTGCTAGTCGGTTTTGGGCGGATGGCTACACCTTC. It encodes CSASRFWADGYTF.

The chain uses TRBV11-2 and TRBJ2-5; D could derive from TRBD1 or TRBD2 (6 bases each). With 5 bases removed from V and 2 bases from J, the gap between germline ends came to 12 bases. CDR1 is SGHAT and CDR2 is FQNNGV in the germline V gene. This CDR3 has 14 amino acids. CDR3: CASSRGTSQETQYF. The DNA for the CDR3 is TGTGCCAGCAGCCGCGGGACATCTCAAGAGACCCAGTACTTC.

This clone was recorded once. The chain has TRBV5-1 and TRBJ2-1; TRBD2 aligns across 14 bases. With 2 bases clipped from V and 9 bases from J, the junction kept 16 bases outside the gene matches. This CDR3 region has 19 residues. Germline values: CDR1 SGHRS, CDR2 YFSETQ. The CDR3 protein is CASSFRLAGGQSLSGEQFF. In DNA, the CDR3 is TGCGCCAGCAGCTTTCGACTAGCGGGAGGGCAAAGTCTTAGCGGTGAGCAGTTCTTC.

V and J are TRBV7-9 and TRBJ2-3; 8 bases are shared with TRBD1. Germline V gives CDR1 SEHNR, CDR2 FQNEAQ (reference sequence). This CDR3 contains 14 residues. The ends lost 7 bases at V and 0 bases at J; junction bases unmatched: 3. In nucleotides, the CDR3 is TGTGCCAGCACCAGGGGGCGAAGCACAGATACGCAGTATTTT. Translation gives CASTRGRSTDTQYF.

The chain links TRBV14 to TRBJ2-7, with TRBD2 identical over 8 bases. The CDR3 sequence is 18 residues long. J gave up 3 bases and V 0 bases, and 13 bases lay outside the gene matches. Germline CDR1 SGHDN, CDR2 FVKESK. The CDR3 nucleotides read TGTGCCAGCAGCCAAGAGGGGCGGACTAGCCGAAAGTTCTACGAGCAGTACTTC. Its protein is CASSQEGRTSRKFYEQYF.

The V gene is TRBV11-2, the J gene TRBJ2-1, with 9 bases fitting TRBD1. CDR1 is SGHAT and CDR2 is FQNNGV in the germline V gene. J gave up 5 bases and V 4 bases, and 6 bases lay outside the gene matches. The CDR3 extends over 15 amino acids. DNA of the CDR3: TGTGCCAGCAGCTCCTGGACAGGGGCGGACAATGAGCAGTTCTTC. Amino acid sequence: CASSSWTGADNEQFF.

This clone appeared a few times. This chain joins TRBV4-1 and TRBJ1-2; 7 bases are shared with TRBD1. From germline, CDR1 is MGHRA and CDR2 YSYEKL. This CDR3 contains 16 residues. V was pared by 0 bases and J by 5 bases, with 9 bases of the junction left unmatched. The CDR3: CASSQDGQGGWYGYTF. CDR3 DNA: TGCGCCAGCAGCCAAGATGGACAAGGGGGCTGGTATGGCTACACCTTC.

This sequence joins TRBV5-1 and TRBJ2-7, with D possibly being TRBD2 (6 bases). The CDR3 has 14 amino acids. The V gene lost 7 bases and the J gene lost 0 bases, with 14 bases spanning the gap. Per the germline V gene, CDR1 is SGHRS and CDR2 is YFSETQ. CDR3 loop: CASFSGSGSYEQYF. CDR3 nucleotide sequence: TGCGCCAGCTTCAGCGGGTCCGGCTCCTACGAGCAGTACTTC.